The 24 T cell receptor beta chains in this list originate from one sample, sequenced in a study of T cell responses to AZD1222 COVID-19 vaccine. The repertoire was sequenced with immunoSEQ multiplex PCR; TCRdb's copy has only in-frame clones and lacks some. The sample gives 100,000 to 150,000 clones, 70% to 90% of which show up once; more than 20% is in the top ten. Sample: peripheral blood, taken on day 0 of AZD1222 vaccination. The receptors originated from an adult in good health.

V usage is TRBV5-1 and J usage is TRBJ2-1, with a weak D call TRBD2 (6 bases). V was shortened by 0 bases and J by 2 bases, with 12 bases between the two germline ends. The CDR3 has 16 amino acids. Germline lookup yields CDR1 SGHRS and CDR2 YFSETQ. CDR3 sequence (DNA): TGCGCCAGCAGCTTGGCCAGTAGGACTACCTACAATGAGCAGTTCTTC. Residues: CASSLASRTTYNEQFF.

The chain combines TRBV6-5 with TRBJ1-1; D ambiguous. Germline CDR1 MNHEY, CDR2 SVGAGI. V lost 5 bases to trimming and J lost 2 bases, with 9 bases between them. The CDR3 spans 13 residues. CDR3 protein: CASSQKGNTEAFF. In DNA form, the CDR3 reads TGTGCCAGCAGTCAGAAGGGTAACACTGAAGCTTTCTTT.

The V gene is TRBV21-1, the J gene TRBJ2-7; the table's TRBD2 call for D was not verified on the DNA. TRBV21-1 is tagged as a pseudogene. This CDR3 is 17 amino acids long. The CDR3 sequence: CASGLHRVLPYTYEQYF. CDR3 coding DNA: TGTGCCAGCGGACTGCACCGGGTCCTACCATACACCTACGAGCAGTACTTC.

The gene calls are TRBV5-4 and TRBJ1-2; tentative D call: TRBD1 (5 bases). Germline-derived CDR1 and CDR2 are SGHNT and YYREEE (reference sequence). Trimming took 5 bases from V and 8 from J, leaving 16 bases between them. The CDR3 has 13 amino acids. As DNA, the CDR3 is TGTGCCAGCAGGAAGGGGCCCTTATTGGGCTACACCTTC. This translates into CASRKGPLLGYTF.

The gene calls are TRBV6-2 or TRBV6-3 and TRBJ1-4; 8 bases align to TRBD1. Germline V CDR1 and CDR2: MNHEY, SVGEGT. This CDR3 spans 16 amino acids. With 4 bases clipped from V and 7 bases from J, the junction kept 11 bases outside the gene matches. CDR3 sequence: CASSSPGGTGIEKLFF. The CDR3 DNA is TGTGCCAGCAGTTCCCCCGGTGGGACAGGTATTGAAAAACTGTTTTTT.

J is TRBJ1-5 and V is TRBV19; D gene ambiguous. Germline V CDR1 and CDR2: LNHDA, SQIVND (reference sequence). CDR3 size: 15 residues. With 0 bases removed from V and 0 bases from J, the gap between germline ends came to 6 bases. The CDR3 loop is CASSIEAGSNQPQHF. CDR3 DNA sequence: TGTGCCAGTAGTATAGAGGCTGGTAGCAATCAGCCCCAGCATTTT.

V usage is TRBV5-1 and J usage is TRBJ1-1; D is uncertain. The CDR3 consists of 15 residues. Trimming shortened V by 0 bases and J by 1 base, and 10 bases separated the two germline ends. Germline V lookup: CDR1 SGHRS, CDR2 YFSETQ. CDR3 region: CASSLAWGGNTEAFF. DNA of the CDR3: TGCGCCAGCAGCTTGGCTTGGGGTGGGAACACTGAAGCTTTCTTT.

This chain links TRBV6-2 or TRBV6-3 with TRBJ2-2; D is undetermined. This CDR3 is 14 amino acids long. Germline CDR1 MNHEY, CDR2 SVGEGT. V dropped 1 base and J dropped 5 bases, with 8 bases sitting between them. As DNA, the CDR3 is TGTGCCAGCAGTTACTTGCAAAAAACCGGGGAGCTGTTTTTT. It encodes CASSYLQKTGELFF.

The chain combines TRBV2 with TRBJ2-2; 7 nucleotides align to TRBD1. The CDR3 length is 15 residues. CDR1 is SNHLY and CDR2 is FYNNEI in the germline V gene. J was trimmed by 3 bases and V by 7 bases; bases with no gene match: 8. As DNA, the CDR3 is TGTGCCAGCACCAAGACAGGGTCTCACACCGGGGAGCTGTTTTTT. Residues: CASTKTGSHTGELFF.

The rearrangement links TRBV10-2 to TRBJ2-2, with D tentatively TRBD1 (5 bases). The ends were cut back, 6 bases at V and 1 base at J, with 12 bases in the middle. The CDR3 totals 15 residues. Per germline, CDR1 WSHSY and CDR2 SAAADI. The chain's CDR3 is CASSTDRLNTGELFF. The CDR3 DNA is TGCGCCAGCAGCACCGACAGATTGAACACCGGGGAGCTGTTTTTT.

The V call is TRBV5-1, the J call TRBJ2-7; 11 bases line up with TRBD2. The J segment lost 2 bases and the V segment lost 1 base, leaving 8 bases of the junction unmatched. Germline lookup yields CDR1 SGHRS and CDR2 YFSETQ. The CDR3 runs 17 residues. The CDR3 spells CASSLHISSGGPYEQYF. CDR3 bases: TGCGCCAGCAGCTTGCACATATCTAGCGGGGGGCCCTACGAGCAGTACTTC.

The V and J genes are TRBV5-1 and TRBJ1-1; D unresolved. CDR1 is SGHRS, CDR2 YFSETQ, per germline. Deletions cut 4 bases from V and 1 base from J, with 11 bases between. This CDR3 spans 14 amino acids. CDR3 in DNA: TGCGCCAGCAGCATGCTCGGTAGGAACACTGAAGCTTTCTTT. This sequence encodes CASSMLGRNTEAFF.

CDR3 coding DNA: TGCGCCAGCAGCCAAGATTTTGGGCTAGCGGGGGGGTCCTACGAGCAGTACTTC. Amino acids: CASSQDFGLAGGSYEQYF. This chain links TRBV4-3 with TRBJ2-7; 12 bases align to TRBD2. This CDR3 has 18 residues. J gave up 1 base and V 0 bases, and 7 bases lay outside the gene matches. Germline V gene data show CDR1 as LGHNA and CDR2 as YSLEER.

The chain carries TRBV10-3 and TRBJ2-1, with 9 bases identical to TRBD1. The CDR3 covers 13 residues. Germline CDR1 and CDR2: ENHRY and SYGVKD. After removal of 7 bases from V and 9 bases from J, the junction contained 7 bases not matched to a gene. The CDR3 nucleotides are TGTGCCATCACCGGGGGACAGGGTGGTGAGCAGTTCTTC. Protein product: CAITGGQGGEQFF.

The chain couples TRBV7-2 to TRBJ1-5; unclear D gene. Germline loops: CDR1 SGHTA, CDR2 FQGNSA. CDR3 size: 16 residues. Deletions cut 2 bases from V and 2 bases from J, with 13 bases between. The CDR3 protein is CASSLLVGSGNQPQHF. The CDR3 DNA reads TGTGCCAGCAGCTTACTGGTAGGATCGGGCAATCAGCCCCAGCATTTT. The full variable domain, with the rest looked up from reference TRBV7-2 and TRBJ1-5, is GAGVSQSPSNKVTEKGKDVELRCDPISGHTALYWYRQSLGQGLEFLIYFQGNSAPDKSGLPSDRFSAERTGGSVSTLTIQRTQQEDSAVYLCASSLLVGSGNQPQHFGDGTRLSIL.

This clone was detected once. This sequence joins TRBV7-2 and TRBJ1-5; D uncertain. Germline V CDR1 and CDR2: SGHTA, FQGNSA. Trimming took off 4 bases at V and 1 base at J, with 2 bases between the two ends. This CDR3 comprises 12 residues. CDR3 in amino acids: CASSYSNQPQHF. The CDR3 bases are TGTGCCAGCAGCTACAGCAATCAGCCCCAGCATTTT.

This sequence joins TRBV28 and TRBJ2-3; TRBD2 agrees at 11 bases. Germline V gives CDR1 MDHEN, CDR2 SYDVKM. The CDR3 loop spans 15 amino acids. V lost 5 bases and J lost 6; bases outside the gene matches: 7. The CDR3 loop reads CASSQLAGAEDTQYF. The DNA of the CDR3 is TGTGCCAGCAGTCAACTAGCGGGGGCAGAGGATACGCAGTATTTT.

The chain has TRBV11-3 and TRBJ2-1; 10 bases line up with TRBD1. This CDR3 contains 15 residues. CDR1 is SGHNT, CDR2 YENEEA, per germline. The V segment lost 5 bases and the J segment 3 bases; nucleotides outside the gene matches: 4. CDR3 bases: TGTGCCAGCAGCCCCGGGACAGGGGTCTACAATGAGCAGTTCTTC. Encoded protein: CASSPGTGVYNEQFF.

The chain recombines TRBV6-2 or TRBV6-3 with TRBJ2-3; D is unresolved. This CDR3 spans 15 amino acids. Germline V CDR1 and CDR2: MNHEY, SVGEGT. The V gene lost 3 bases and the J gene lost 0 bases, with 10 bases spanning the gap. The CDR3 reads CASSYFGQSTDTQYF. CDR3 in DNA: TGTGCCAGCAGTTATTTCGGGCAGAGCACAGATACGCAGTATTTT.

V usage is TRBV3-1 (or the pseudogene TRBV3-2) and J usage is TRBJ2-2; no clear D. CDR3 length: 14 amino acids. The germline V and J ends were trimmed by 3 bases and 1 base, with 6 bases remaining between them. Germline CDR1 reads LGHDT; CDR2 reads YNNKEL (reference sequence). CDR3 coding DNA: TGTGCCAGCAGCCATCGGTGGAACACCGGGGAGCTGTTTTTT. Its protein is CASSHRWNTGELFF.

This clone was seen once. The chain couples TRBV27 to TRBJ1-1; 7 bases align to TRBD1. The V gene's germline CDR1 is MNHEY and CDR2 SMNVEV (reference sequence). With V trimmed by 8 bases and J by 2 bases, 8 bases remained unmatched. This CDR3 has 14 amino acids. CDR3 in amino acids: CASYSAGGNTEAFF. Here the CDR3 DNA reads TGTGCCAGCTATAGTGCAGGGGGAAACACTGAAGCTTTCTTT.

V usage is TRBV6-1 and J usage is TRBJ1-1; D is ambiguous. V shed 2 bases and J shed 8 bases, with 12 bases lying between them. This CDR3 comprises 13 residues. The germline CDR1 and CDR2 sequences are MNHNS and SASEGT. CDR3 loop: CASSERGVREAFF. The DNA of the CDR3 is TGTGCCAGCAGTGAACGCGGGGTCCGGGAAGCTTTCTTT.

V and J are TRBV3-1 (or the pseudogene TRBV3-2) and TRBJ1-6, with unresolved D. The germline V gene encodes CDR1 LGHDT and CDR2 YNNKEL (reference sequence). The length of the CDR3 is 18 residues. Trimming cost V 0 bases and J 0 bases, with 12 bases left between them. Here the CDR3 reads CASSQDRVASSYNSPLHF. The CDR3 DNA sequence: TGTGCCAGCAGCCAAGATCGGGTGGCGAGCTCCTATAATTCACCCCTCCACTTT.

The chain recombines TRBV6-2 or TRBV6-3 with TRBJ1-1; D uncertain. The CDR3 spans 15 residues. V lost 0 bases and J 3 bases, leaving 11 bases between the germline ends. Germline V gene lookup returns CDR1 MNHEY and CDR2 SVGEGT. In DNA, the CDR3 is TGTGCCAGCAGTTACTCGAAAGTCGGCCACACTGAAGCTTTCTTT. This gives the protein CASSYSKVGHTEAFF.